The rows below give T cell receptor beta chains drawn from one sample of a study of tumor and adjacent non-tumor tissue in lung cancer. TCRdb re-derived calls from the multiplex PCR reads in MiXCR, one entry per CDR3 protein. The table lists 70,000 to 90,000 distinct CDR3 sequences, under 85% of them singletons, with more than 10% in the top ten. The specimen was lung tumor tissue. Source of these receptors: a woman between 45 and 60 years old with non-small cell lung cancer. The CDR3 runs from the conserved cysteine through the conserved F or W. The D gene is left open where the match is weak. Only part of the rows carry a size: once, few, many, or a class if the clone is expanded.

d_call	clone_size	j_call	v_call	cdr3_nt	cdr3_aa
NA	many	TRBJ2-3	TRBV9	TGTGCCAGCAGCCACGGGGCTAGCGCCACAGATACGCAGTATTTT	CASSHGASATDTQYF
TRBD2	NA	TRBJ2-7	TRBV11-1	TGTGTCAGCAGCTTGAGTCCGGGACTAATCTACGGGCAGTACTTC	CVSSLSPGLIYGQYF
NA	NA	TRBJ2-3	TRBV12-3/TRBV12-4	TGTGCCAGCAGTTTAAGGGCAGATATGCGGTATTTT	CASSLRADMRYF
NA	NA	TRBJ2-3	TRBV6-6	TGTGCCAGCGGATATAGAGACTACCACACTGATACGCAGTATTTT	CASGYRDYHTDTQYF
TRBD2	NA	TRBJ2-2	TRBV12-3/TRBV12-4	TGTGCCAGCAGTTTTAGTGACAGGACTAGCGGGAGAATTCCCACCGGTGAGCTGTTTTTT	CASSFSDRTSGRIPTGELFF
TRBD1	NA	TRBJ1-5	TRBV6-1	TGTGCCAGCAGTATACGCTGGGACAGTTATCAGCCCCAGCATTTT	CASSIRWDSYQPQHF
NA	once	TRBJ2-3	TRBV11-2	TGTGCTAGCAGTTTTGGGATAGGACGCACAGATACGAAGTATTTT	CASSFGIGRTDTKYF
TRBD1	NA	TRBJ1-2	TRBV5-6	TGTGCCAGTAGCTTTGGCACGGGACAGGGCTATGGCTACACCTTC	CASSFGTGQGYGYTF
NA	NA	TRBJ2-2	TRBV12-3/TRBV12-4	TGTGCCAACAGTTTACCCGGAGAGCTGTTTTTT	CANSLPGELFF
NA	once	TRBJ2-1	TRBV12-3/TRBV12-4	TGTGCCAGCAGTCAATCTGATTCCTCCTACAATGAGAAGTTCTTC	CASSQSDSSYNEKFF